The TCR beta chain described here comes from a study of cytomegalovirus exposure and HLA in healthy donors. Primers for the PCR totalled 60 Vbeta and 13 Jbeta. Some clones are missing from TCRdb's copy, which holds only in-frame ones; the method was immunoSEQ multiplex PCR. Counted here are approximately 70,000 clones, 78% occurring once; the ten biggest clones make up 7.5% to 10%. Germline CDR1 is SGHRS and CDR2 is YFSETQ. With 0 bases removed from V and 5 bases from J, the gap between germline ends came to 5 bases. This CDR3 region has 12 residues. This clone came up a few times. J is TRBJ1-2 and V is TRBV5-1; D is uncertain. This TCR derives from a man aged 35 to 55 in good health and CMV-seronegative. What was sequenced was PBMCs. The CDR3 DNA reads as TGCGCCAGCAGCTTGGGACTTTATGGCTACACCTTC. Translation: CASSLGLYGYTF.